What follows are 6 T cell receptor beta chains derived from one specimen sequenced in a study of PD-1 blockade in classical Hodgkin lymphoma. Following autologous stem cell transplantation, relapse occurred in every patient, and exposure to brentuximab vedotin varied. The method was immunoSEQ multiplex PCR; TCRdb's version includes in-frame clones alone and lacks a portion of them. The sample contains about 46,000 clones, about 73% of which appear only once. The material was peripheral blood mononuclear cells (PBMCs), obtained at baseline. The receptors originated from a human donor with classical Hodgkin lymphoma.

The gene calls are TRBV5-5 and TRBJ2-2, with TRBD2 as a possible D gene (7 bases). V shed 6 bases and J shed 2 bases, with 11 bases lying between them. The germline gives CDR1 SGHKS, CDR2 YYEKEE (reference sequence). The CDR3 loop spans 14 amino acids. As DNA, the CDR3 is TGTGCCAGCACCTGGGGGGGCAACACCGGGGAGCTGTTTTTT. This sequence encodes CASTWGGNTGELFF. Full variable domain (remainder filled in from reference TRBV5-5 and TRBJ2-2): DAGVTQSPTHLIKTRGQQVTLRCSPISGHKSVSWYQQVLGQGPQFIFQYYEKEERGRGNFPDRFSARQFPNYSSELNVNALLLGDSALYLCASTWGGNTGELFFGEGSRLTVL.

There are a few counts of this clone. The CDR3 loop is CASSQQGTGNTIYF. The CDR3 nucleotides are TGTGCCAGCAGTCAGCAGGGGACTGGAAACACCATATATTTT. The chain employs TRBV2 and TRBJ1-3; TRBD1 is a possible D gene (6 bases). The germline CDR1 and CDR2 sequences are SNHLY and FYNNEI. The CDR3 length is 14 residues. The V and J ends lost 5 bases and 2 bases respectively, with 10 bases between them.

The chain uses TRBV7-3 and TRBJ2-1, with 10 bases aligning to TRBD2. V lost 4 bases and J lost 4; bases outside the gene matches: 4. The length of the CDR3 is 15 residues. In germline, CDR1 is SGHTA, CDR2 FQGTGA. CDR3 amino acids: CASSSEAGGYNEQFF. The CDR3 coding sequence is TGTGCCAGCAGCTCTGAAGCGGGGGGGTACAATGAGCAGTTCTTC.

The CDR3 loop reads CSVGQGKTDTQYF. CDR3 coding DNA: TGCAGCGTTGGTCAGGGGAAGACAGATACGCAGTATTTT. V gene TRBV29-1 combines with J gene TRBJ2-3, with D perhaps matching TRBD1 (6 bases). The CDR3 loop spans 13 amino acids. V was clipped by 4 bases and J by 3 bases, with 11 bases between them. In germline, CDR1 is SQVTM, CDR2 ANQGSEA.

The chain employs TRBV14 and TRBJ2-2; D is uncertain. Germline-derived CDR1 and CDR2 are SGHDN and FVKESK. CDR3 size: 15 residues. V lost 1 base and J 7 bases, leaving 13 bases between the germline ends. The CDR3 bases are TGTGCCAGCAGCCAAGTTTCTCGCAGGCACGGGGAGCTGTTTTTT. Its translation: CASSQVSRRHGELFF.

In DNA form, the CDR3 reads TGCGCCAGCAGCTTGGGGACAGGGTACAATCAGCCCCAGCATTTT. Amino acids: CASSLGTGYNQPQHF. The rearrangement links TRBV5-1 to TRBJ1-5; TRBD1 matches 8 bases. The CDR3 totals 15 residues. V lost 0 bases to trimming and J lost 3 bases; unmatched junction nucleotides: 2. CDR1 is SGHRS and CDR2 is YFSETQ in the germline V gene.